This T cell receptor beta chain was sequenced in a study of T-cell reconstitution after alpha-beta-depleted transplantation in children. CDR3 length equals 16 residues. CDR1 and CDR2 (germline): SGHKS, YYEKEE (reference sequence). V was clipped by 4 bases and J by 0 bases; unmatched bases: 6. Unique molecular identifiers featured in how the TCRbeta library was prepared. MiXCR was run by TCRdb on the PCR reads, yielding one entry per CDR3 protein. The data show 200,000 to 250,000 distinct CDR3 sequences, around 12% seen once. Sequenced here: PBMCs from the stem cell graft donor, sampled from the stem cell graft. The V call is TRBV5-5, the J call TRBJ2-1; 8 positions agree with TRBD1. The TCR sequence derives from a human donor who donated a stem cell graft to a child with acute lymphoblastic leukemia. The CDR3 is CASSLRTGSSYNEQFF. Written as DNA, the CDR3 is TGTGCCAGCAGCCTCCGGACAGGGAGCTCCTACAATGAGCAGTTCTTC.